The T cell receptor (beta chain) described here comes from a study of blood T cell repertoires in COVID-19. Study-wide background: Sample material is recorded as cDNA or gDNA derived from T cells, B-cell-depleted T cells, or PBMCs.

Clones were read by immunoSEQ multiplex PCR, and TCRdb kept only the in-frame ones, dropping some. The table records over 55,000 clones, roughly 80% of them present only once. This CDR3 has 12 amino acids. Germline V gene data show CDR1 as SGHRS and CDR2 as YFSETQ. V lost 5 bases, J lost 6 bases, and 12 bases lay in between. This clone showed up just once. This clonotype was sampled from a human donor in a cohort sampled during active COVID-19. The material sequenced was peripheral blood. The chain links TRBV5-1 to TRBJ2-7, with D perhaps matching TRBD2 (6 bases). DNA of the CDR3: TGCGCCAGCAGGGGAGGAAACCGCGAGCAGTACTTC. It encodes CASRGGNREQYF.